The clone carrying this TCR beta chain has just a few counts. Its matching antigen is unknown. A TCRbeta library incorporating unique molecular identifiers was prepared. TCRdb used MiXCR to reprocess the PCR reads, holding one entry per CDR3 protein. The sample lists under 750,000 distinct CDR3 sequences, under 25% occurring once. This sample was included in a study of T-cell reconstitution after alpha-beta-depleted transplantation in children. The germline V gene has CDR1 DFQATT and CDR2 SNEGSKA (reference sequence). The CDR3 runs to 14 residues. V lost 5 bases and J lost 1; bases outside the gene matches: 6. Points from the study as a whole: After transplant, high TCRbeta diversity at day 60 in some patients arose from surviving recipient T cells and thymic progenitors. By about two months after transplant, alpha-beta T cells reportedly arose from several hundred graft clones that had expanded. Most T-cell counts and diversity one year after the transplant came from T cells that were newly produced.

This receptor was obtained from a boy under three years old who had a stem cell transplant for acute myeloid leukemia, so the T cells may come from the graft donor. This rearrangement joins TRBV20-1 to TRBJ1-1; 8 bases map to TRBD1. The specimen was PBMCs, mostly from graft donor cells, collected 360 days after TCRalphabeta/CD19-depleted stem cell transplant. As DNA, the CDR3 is TGCAGTGCTCCAGGGGGCTCGGGGAACACTGAAGCTTTCTTT. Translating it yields CSAPGGSGNTEAFF.